This TCR beta chain was recovered during a study of blood T cell repertoires in COVID-19. As for the study in general: Sample material is recorded as cDNA or gDNA derived from T cells, B-cell-depleted T cells, or PBMCs.

Generated by immunoSEQ multiplex PCR, the TCRdb table keeps only in-frame clones and is missing some. Of 300,000 to 350,000 clones listed, about nine tenths are singletons. The V segment lost 3 bases and the J segment 3 bases; nucleotides outside the gene matches: 9. This CDR3 has 17 amino acids. Germline CDR1 and CDR2: SGHDT and YYEEEE. Patients in Seattle were enrolled during active infection, then followed longitudinally. The receptor comes from a woman aged 25 to 39 with COVID-19, enrolled during active disease. The genes are TRBV5-6 and TRBJ1-4; TRBD1 matches at 9 bases. Sequencing was performed on peripheral blood. CDR3 in DNA: TGTGCCAGCAGCTCCAGGGACAGGGAGGGTTCTAATGAAAAACTGTTTTTT. It codes for CASSSRDREGSNEKLFF.